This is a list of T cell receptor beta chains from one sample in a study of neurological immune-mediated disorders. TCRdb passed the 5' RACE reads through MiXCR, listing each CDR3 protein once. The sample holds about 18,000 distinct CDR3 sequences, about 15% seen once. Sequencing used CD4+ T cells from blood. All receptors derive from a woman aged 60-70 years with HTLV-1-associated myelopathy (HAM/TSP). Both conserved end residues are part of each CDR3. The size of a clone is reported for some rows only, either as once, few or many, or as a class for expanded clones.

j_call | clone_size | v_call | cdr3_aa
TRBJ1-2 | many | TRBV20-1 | CSVSGTGGAGYTF
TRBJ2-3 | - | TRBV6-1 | CASSVLAGAPHTQYF
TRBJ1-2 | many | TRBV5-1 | CASSPGQGDGTNYGYTF
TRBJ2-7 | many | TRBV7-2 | CASSSGLAGGNEQYF
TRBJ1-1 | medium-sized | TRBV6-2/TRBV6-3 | CASSYGGGRNTEAFF
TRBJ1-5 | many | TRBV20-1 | CSAGDGQGKNNQPQHF
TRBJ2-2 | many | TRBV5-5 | CASSFFGGGTGELFF
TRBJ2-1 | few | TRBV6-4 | CASRTGYGNEQFF
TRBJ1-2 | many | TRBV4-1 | CASRLGGGPGGYGYTF
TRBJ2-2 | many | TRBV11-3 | CASSPHEVSNTGELFF
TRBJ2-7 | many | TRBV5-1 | CASSHMDRRLTYEQYF
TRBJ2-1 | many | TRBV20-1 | CSASREPEYNEQFF
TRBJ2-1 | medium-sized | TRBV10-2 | CASSTLEYNEQFF
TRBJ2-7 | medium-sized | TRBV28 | CASGLNRDRNEQYF
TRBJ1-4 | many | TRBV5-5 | CASSDRNEKLFF
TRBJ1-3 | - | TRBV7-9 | CASSLFAAGNTIYF
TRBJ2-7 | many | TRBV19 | CASSTGITYEQYF
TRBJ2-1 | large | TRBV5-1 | CASSLAASGRSNEQFF
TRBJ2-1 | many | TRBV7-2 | CASSIAPSSYNEQFF
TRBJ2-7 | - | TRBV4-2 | CASSQDSGGGLPYF
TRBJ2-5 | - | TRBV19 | CASSTGGGPETQYF
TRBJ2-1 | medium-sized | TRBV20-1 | CSARDPAGRSSYNEQFF
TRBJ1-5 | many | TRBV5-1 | CASSLAGMSNQPQHF
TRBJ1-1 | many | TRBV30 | CAWSVPGGTEAFF
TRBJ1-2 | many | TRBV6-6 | CASSYNRDRGDYGYTF
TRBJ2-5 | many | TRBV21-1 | CASSNARTADLAGGEETQYF
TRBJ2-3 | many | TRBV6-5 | CASSDLTGGRADTQYF
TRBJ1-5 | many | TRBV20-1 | CSASLEQGWNQPQHF
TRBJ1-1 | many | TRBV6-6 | CASSYSVGGFGTEAFF
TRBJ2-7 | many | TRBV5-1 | CASSVSGTGTYEQYF
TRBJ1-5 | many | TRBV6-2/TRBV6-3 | CASNPGSNQPQHF
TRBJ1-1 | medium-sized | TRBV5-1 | CASSLAAALAAGAFF
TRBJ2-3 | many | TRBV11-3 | CASSAAAGGEDTQYF
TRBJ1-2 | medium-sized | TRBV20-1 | CSARGSLYGYTF
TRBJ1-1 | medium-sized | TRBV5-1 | CASSSSAGKRTEAFF
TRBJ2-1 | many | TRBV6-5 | CASTQGGEQFF
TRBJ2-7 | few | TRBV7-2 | CASSSGRGLRQYF
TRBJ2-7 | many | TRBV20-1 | CSVWGPPTYEQYF
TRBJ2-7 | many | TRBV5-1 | CASSLGTGGIYEQYF
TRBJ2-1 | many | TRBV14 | CASSQDSSWDLPYNEQFF
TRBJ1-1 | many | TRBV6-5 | CASSRTKTEAFF
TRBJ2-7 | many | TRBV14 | CASSQDLGLAGDYEQYF
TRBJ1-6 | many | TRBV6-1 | CASSTRGDSPLHF
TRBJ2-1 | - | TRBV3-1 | CASSRDGASSYNEQFF
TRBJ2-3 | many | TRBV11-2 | CASSLAAGVPTDTQYF
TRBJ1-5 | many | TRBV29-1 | CSAGGINQPQHF
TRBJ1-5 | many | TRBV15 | CATSRGGGPGNQPQHF
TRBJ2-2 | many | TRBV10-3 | CAISEWAGRTGELFF
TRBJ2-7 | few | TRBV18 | CASSPPASSYEQYF
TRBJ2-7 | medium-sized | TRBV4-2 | CASSQGSRGTYEQYF
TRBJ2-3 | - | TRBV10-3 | CAISAQDDYEQYFGPGTHTQYF
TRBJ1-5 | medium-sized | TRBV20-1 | CSASTQGLVNQPQHF
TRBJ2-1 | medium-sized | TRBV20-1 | CSARDGGLAGAAEQFF
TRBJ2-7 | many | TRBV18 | CASSPSQQAPYEQYF
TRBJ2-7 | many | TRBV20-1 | CSASGGGNYEQYF
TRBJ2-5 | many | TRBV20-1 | CSARAGGRETQYF
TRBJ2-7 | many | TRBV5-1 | CASSPGGAGGPHEQYF
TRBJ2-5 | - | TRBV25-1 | CASSAYKGGQENQYF
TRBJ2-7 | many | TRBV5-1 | CASTLVSGTLYEQYF